This T cell receptor (beta chain) was recovered during a study of cytomegalovirus exposure and HLA in healthy donors. Study information: Ancestry clustering placed 70% to 85% of approximately 370 genotyped donors in the Caucasian-associated cluster. Regarding the study as a whole: The authors later found TCR association rates varying by HLA locus, with DRB1 most and HLA-C fewest. The productive fraction for most TCR beta V segments was about 87% or about 30% in an earlier analysis.

In regard to this clone: What it binds is not known.

A multiplex PCR was run with 60 Vbeta primers and 13 Jbeta primers. Profiling relied on immunoSEQ multiplex PCR, and the TCRdb table lists in-frame clones only, not all of them. Of under 300,000 clones in the sample, about 90% were seen once. Unmatched junction bases numbered 5, after V lost 4 bases and J lost 6 bases. The CDR3 loop spans 15 amino acids. Germline V gene lookup returns CDR1 SNHLY and CDR2 FYNNEI. The sequenced material came from PBMCs. This chain joins TRBV2 and TRBJ1-4; 10 nucleotides match TRBD1. This clonotype originated in a girl aged 2 to 10 in good health and CMV-seronegative. CDR3 sequence reads: CASSGDRGLDEKLFF. The CDR3 nucleotides are TGTGCCAGCAGTGGGGACAGGGGCCTTGATGAAAAACTGTTTTTT.